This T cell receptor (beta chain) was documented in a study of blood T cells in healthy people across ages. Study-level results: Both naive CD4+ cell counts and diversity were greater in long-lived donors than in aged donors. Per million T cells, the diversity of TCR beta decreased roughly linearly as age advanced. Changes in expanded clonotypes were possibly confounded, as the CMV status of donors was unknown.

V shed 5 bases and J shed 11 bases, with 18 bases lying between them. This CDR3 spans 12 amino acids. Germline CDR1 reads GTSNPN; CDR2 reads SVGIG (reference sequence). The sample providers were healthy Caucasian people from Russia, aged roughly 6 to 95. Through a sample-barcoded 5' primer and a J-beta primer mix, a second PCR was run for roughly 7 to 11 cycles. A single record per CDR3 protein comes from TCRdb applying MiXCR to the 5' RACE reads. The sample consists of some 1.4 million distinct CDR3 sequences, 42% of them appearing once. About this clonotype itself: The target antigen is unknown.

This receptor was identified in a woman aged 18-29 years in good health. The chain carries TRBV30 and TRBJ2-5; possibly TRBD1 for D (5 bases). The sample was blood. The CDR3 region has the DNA TGTGCCTGGTCTTCAGGGAAGGCAGGGCAGTACTTC. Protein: CAWSSGKAGQYF.